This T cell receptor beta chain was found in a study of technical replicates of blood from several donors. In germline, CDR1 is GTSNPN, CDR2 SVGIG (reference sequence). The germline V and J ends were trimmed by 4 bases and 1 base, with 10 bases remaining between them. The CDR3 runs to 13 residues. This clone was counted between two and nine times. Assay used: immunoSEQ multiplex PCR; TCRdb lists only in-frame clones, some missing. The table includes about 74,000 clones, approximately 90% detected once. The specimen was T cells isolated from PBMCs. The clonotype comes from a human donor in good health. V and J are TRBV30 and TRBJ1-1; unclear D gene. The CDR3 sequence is CAWIGRTNTEAFF. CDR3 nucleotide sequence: TGTGCCTGGATTGGCAGAACGAACACTGAAGCTTTCTTT.